This TCR beta chain is drawn from a study of blood T cell repertoires in COVID-19. Per the original data handling: Counts of nucleated cells, estimated from reference gene primer amplification, were obtained. The data were produced by immunoSEQ multiplex PCR, yet TCRdb's version contains in-frame clones alone and is incomplete. The D gene and trimming were derived from the DNA, and the V and J assignments and clone size from that table. In the table there are 150,000 to 200,000 clones, over 60% of which are singletons. This CDR3 contains 14 residues. Germline lookup yields CDR1 SGHRS and CDR2 YFSETQ. J was trimmed by 11 bases and V by 4 bases; bases with no gene match: 13.

The chain combines TRBV5-1 with TRBJ1-1; 8 bases line up with TRBD1. What was sequenced was peripheral blood. This receptor was obtained from a man aged 55 to 69 with acute or convalescent COVID-19. The CDR3, as DNA: TGCGCCAGCAGCCACGACGGCAGGGGGCTTGACGCTTTCTTT. Its protein is CASSHDGRGLDAFF.